These 15 T cell receptor beta chains originate from one sample sequenced in a study of shared clonotypes between healthy human individuals. This table comes from immunoSEQ multiplex PCR, and its TCRdb copy is limited to in-frame clones, with some not included. The sample lists 550,000 to 850,000 clones; approximately 79% were seen once. What was sequenced was memory CD4+ T cells sorted from blood. The subset: CD45RA-negative fraction. The source of these receptors is a woman aged 30 to 39 in good health.

The chain carries TRBV6-1 and TRBJ2-7; 7 bases agree with TRBD1. The CDR3 loop spans 13 amino acids. The junction had 4 bases not matched to a gene; V was cut back by 4 bases and J by 4 bases. Germline V gives CDR1 MNHNS, CDR2 SASEGT. The CDR3 DNA reads TGTGCCAGCAGTGGCCACAGGGGTTACGAGCAGTACTTC. This encodes CASSGHRGYEQYF.

The chain combines TRBV12-1 with TRBJ1-2. TRBV12-1 is a known pseudogene. CDR3 length: 15 residues. In nucleotides, the CDR3 is TGTGCCAGCAGCTTTGCAGGTATCTGGATCTATGGCTACACCTTC. Amino acids: CASSFAGIWIYGYTF.

J is TRBJ1-5 and V is TRBV18; 8 bases line up with TRBD1. The germline V gene encodes CDR1 KGHSH and CDR2 LQKENI. The CDR3 consists of 14 residues. V gave up 4 bases and J gave up 6 bases; unmatched junction bases: 5. Written as DNA, the CDR3 is TGTGCCAGCTCACGGGGACAGGTCCGTCAGCCCCAGCATTTT. It specifies CASSRGQVRQPQHF.

Details on this clone: At the DNA level, this CDR3 is encoded by other sequences in the same sample as well. This chain joins TRBV5-4 and TRBJ2-1; 9 bases match TRBD1. V was clipped by 4 bases and J by 1 base; unmatched bases: 3. The germline V gene has CDR1 SGHNT and CDR2 YYREEE (reference sequence). This CDR3 region has 15 residues. The CDR3 DNA follows: TGTGCCAGCAGCCCAGACAGGGGGTCCTACAATGAGCAGTTCTTC. Translated: CASSPDRGSYNEQFF.

This chain uses TRBV7-8 with TRBJ2-1, with 11 bases matching TRBD2. V shed 5 bases and J 4 bases; nucleotides not matched to a gene: 4. This CDR3 has 15 amino acids. The germline gives CDR1 SGHVS, CDR2 FQNEAQ. This chain's CDR3 is CASSQGLAEYNEQFF. As DNA, the CDR3 is TGTGCCAGCAGCCAGGGACTAGCGGAGTACAATGAGCAGTTCTTC.

There are a few counts of this clone. The chain is built from TRBV5-1 and TRBJ2-7; D possibly corresponds to TRBD1 (5 bases). The V end lost 5 bases, the J end lost 0 bases, and 15 bases lay between the germline ends. The V gene's germline CDR1 is SGHRS and CDR2 YFSETQ. This CDR3 spans 15 amino acids. The CDR3 sequence: CASSSATGFSYEQYF. The CDR3 bases are TGCGCCAGCAGTTCAGCAACAGGTTTCTCCTACGAGCAGTACTTC. The full variable domain, in which reference TRBV5-1 and TRBJ2-7 provide the parts outside the CDR3, is KAGVTQTPRYLIKTRGQQVTLSCSPISGHRSVSWYQQTPGQGLQFLFEYFSETQRNKGNFPGRFSGRQFSNSRSEMNVSTLELGDSALYLCASSSATGFSYEQYFGPGTRLTVT.

CDR3 sequence (DNA): TGTGCCACCAGCAGAGGCTCCGGGACTAGCGGACCCAGCTCCTACAATGAGCAGTTCTTC. It codes for CATSRGSGTSGPSSYNEQFF. The chain employs TRBV15 and TRBJ2-1; 11 bases map to TRBD2. Per germline, CDR1 LNHNV and CDR2 YYDKDF (reference sequence). After removal of 1 base from V and 0 bases from J, the junction contained 11 bases not matched to a gene. The CDR3 totals 20 residues. The whole variable domain, remainder taken from reference TRBV15 and TRBJ2-1, is DAMVIQNPRYQVTQFGKPVTLSCSQTLNHNVMYWYQQKSSQAPKLLFHYYDKDFNNEADTPDNFQSRRPNTSFCFLDIRSPGLGDTAMYLCATSRGSGTSGPSSYNEQFFGPGTRLTVL.

J is TRBJ2-3 and V is TRBV5-1, with D possibly being TRBD1 or TRBD2 (5 bases each). Trimming left V 10 bases short and J 3 bases short, with 24 bases between. Germline V gene sequence: CDR1 SGHRS, CDR2 YFSETQ. The CDR3 sequence is 16 residues long. This CDR3 reads CAVLTGPPPFTDTQYF. CDR3 coding DNA: TGCGCCGTTCTGACGGGGCCCCCTCCTTTTACAGATACGCAGTATTTT. Variable domain in full (rest from reference TRBV5-1 and TRBJ2-3): KAGVTQTPRYLIKTRGQQVTLSCSPISGHRSVSWYQQTPGQGLQFLFEYFSETQRNKGNFPGRFSGRQFSNSRSEMNVSTLELGDSALYLCAVLTGPPPFTDTQYFGPGTRLTVL.

The rearrangement links TRBV5-4 to TRBJ2-1; 10 positions match TRBD2. The CDR3 consists of 17 residues. Germline trimming cut 4 bases from V and 3 bases from J; bases unmatched to any gene: 10. The germline V gene has CDR1 SGHNT and CDR2 YYREEE (reference sequence). CDR3: CASSEQKLAGLYNEQFF. CDR3 bases: TGTGCCAGCAGCGAACAAAAACTAGCGGGACTCTACAATGAGCAGTTCTTC.

The chain is built from TRBV7-9 and TRBJ1-1, with TRBD1 matching 7 bases. The ends lost 2 bases at V and 5 bases at J; junction bases unmatched: 11. The CDR3 extends over 16 amino acids. The germline CDR1 and CDR2 sequences are SEHNR and FQNEAQ (reference sequence). This CDR3 reads CASSLRSRDSVTEAFF. CDR3 DNA: TGTGCCAGCAGCTTAAGATCTCGGGACAGTGTGACTGAAGCTTTCTTT.

About this clone: Other DNA sequences in this sample translate to the same CDR3. J is TRBJ2-3 and V is TRBV5-4; 7 bases match TRBD2. V shed 0 bases and J 2 bases; nucleotides not matched to a gene: 3. Germline CDR1 SGHNT, CDR2 YYREEE (reference sequence). This CDR3 has 15 residues. The CDR3 protein is CASSLALAVTDTQYF. CDR3 in DNA: TGTGCCAGCAGCTTGGCTCTAGCGGTCACAGATACGCAGTATTTT.

This chain joins TRBV25-1 and TRBJ2-2, with a possible D match to TRBD2 (5 bases). Trimming took 7 bases from V and 2 from J, leaving 8 bases between them. CDR3 length: 13 amino acids. Germline V gives CDR1 MGHDK, CDR2 SYGVNS. The CDR3, as DNA: TGTGCCAGCATCGGGATCAACACCGGGGAGCTGTTTTTT. It yields the protein CASIGINTGELFF.

The genes are TRBV18 and TRBJ1-4, with D possibly matching TRBD1 (6 bases). This CDR3 contains 13 residues. Trimming took 4 bases from V and 8 from J, leaving 11 bases between them. Per germline, CDR1 KGHSH and CDR2 LQKENI. The CDR3 reads CASSQGESEKLFF. Written as DNA, the CDR3 is TGTGCCAGCTCACAGGGGGAGAGCGAAAAACTGTTTTTT.

The V and J genes are TRBV19 and TRBJ1-1; 7 bases are shared with TRBD1. Germline-derived CDR1 and CDR2 are LNHDA and SQIVND (reference sequence). V dropped 1 base and J dropped 6; count of bases not matched to a gene: 8. This CDR3 comprises 15 residues. Here the CDR3 reads CASSIARQGKAEAFF. For the CDR3, the DNA is TGTGCCAGTAGTATAGCCCGACAGGGAAAAGCTGAAGCTTTCTTT.

The CDR3 protein is CSVAGGTSGRKYQETQYF. The CDR3 DNA follows: TGCAGCGTTGCGGGGGGGACTAGCGGGAGGAAATACCAAGAGACCCAGTACTTC. J is TRBJ2-5 and V is TRBV29-1, with 15 bases that match TRBD2. This CDR3 is built from 18 residues. The V gene's germline CDR1 is SQVTM and CDR2 ANQGSEA. Losses at the gene ends were 4 bases for V and 0 bases for J; bases not matched to a gene: 9.